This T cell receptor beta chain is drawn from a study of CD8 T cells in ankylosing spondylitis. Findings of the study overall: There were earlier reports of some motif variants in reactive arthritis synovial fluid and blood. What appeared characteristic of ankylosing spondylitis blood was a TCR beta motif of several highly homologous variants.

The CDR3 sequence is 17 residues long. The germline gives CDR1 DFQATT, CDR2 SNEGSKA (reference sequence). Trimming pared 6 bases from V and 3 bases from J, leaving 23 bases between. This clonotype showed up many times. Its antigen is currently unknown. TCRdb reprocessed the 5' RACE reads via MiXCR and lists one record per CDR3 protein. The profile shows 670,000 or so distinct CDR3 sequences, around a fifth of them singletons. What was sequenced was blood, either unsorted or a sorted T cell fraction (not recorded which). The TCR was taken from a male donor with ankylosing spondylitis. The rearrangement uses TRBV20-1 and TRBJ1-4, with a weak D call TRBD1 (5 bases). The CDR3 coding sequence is TGCAGTGCCCTAGGGACCCAGCGAAGCGCCGCTAATGAAAAACTGTTTTTT. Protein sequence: CSALGTQRSAANEKLFF.